This TCR beta chain was identified during a study of T cell responses to AZD1222 COVID-19 vaccine. Findings of the study overall: A reported finding is that nearly half of spike-specific TCRs target unmutated variant regions.

Regarding this clone: The antigen is not known.

The repertoire was sequenced with immunoSEQ multiplex PCR; TCRdb's copy has only in-frame clones and lacks some. The table records 80,000 to 90,000 clones, 88% of them present only once. Trimming took 6 bases from V and 8 from J, leaving 16 bases between them. The CDR3 is 13 residues long. This clonotype was sampled from an adult in good health. The chain carries TRBV12-3 or TRBV12-4 and TRBJ1-2; D not resolved. This specimen consisted of peripheral blood, obtained on day 0 of MenACWY control vaccination. CDR3 protein: CASSSDWGGGYTF. CDR3 bases: TGTGCCAGCAGCTCAGACTGGGGAGGAGGCTACACCTTC.